Below, 10 T cell receptor beta chains from the same sample are listed, as sequenced in a study of T cells in Graves' hyperthyroidism and ophthalmopathy. TCR beta CDR3 sequences were amplified from RNA transcripts. The TCR CDR3 was amplified in a first-round RT-PCR using the HTBI primer set. In TCRdb, the multiplex PCR reads were re-called with MiXCR into one record per CDR3 protein. The sample carries around 600,000 distinct CDR3 sequences, over 40% recorded once. The sequenced sample was peripheral blood or thyroid tissue (not recorded which). All receptors derive from an adult man with Graves' disease, either hyperthyroidism or ophthalmopathy (not recorded which).

J is TRBJ1-6 and V is TRBV9; the D gene is possibly TRBD1 (6 bases). The germline V gene encodes CDR1 SGDLS and CDR2 YYNGEE. V dropped 10 bases and J dropped 11 bases, with 19 bases sitting between them. The CDR3 sequence is 13 residues long. CDR3 coding DNA: TGTGCCTGGAGTGGTCAGGGGAATACACCCCTCCACTTT. Its translation: CAWSGQGNTPLHF.

The J gene is TRBJ2-7, the V gene TRBV15; maybe TRBD2 (6 bases). The CDR3 has 14 residues. Germline V gene data show CDR1 as LNHNV and CDR2 as YYDKDF (reference sequence). The V end lost 5 bases, the J end lost 2 bases, and 13 bases lay between the germline ends. The CDR3 sequence is CATSLSGGAYEQYF. As DNA, the CDR3 is TGTGCCACCAGCTTGAGCGGCGGGGCCTACGAGCAGTACTTC.

This clonotype was picked up one time. A much more abundant neighbour one base away suggests this may be a read error. The J gene is TRBJ1-5, the V gene TRBV24-1; D is unclear. The CDR3 is 12 residues long. V lost 3 bases to trimming and J lost 9 bases, with 8 bases between them. Per the germline V gene, CDR1 is KGHDR and CDR2 is SFDVKD. The CDR3 DNA is TGTGCCACCAGTGATGTCTCCTTGCCCCAGCATTTT. It codes for CATSDVSLPQHF.

The genes are TRBV19 and TRBJ2-2; 9 bases line up with TRBD1. CDR1 LNHDA and CDR2 SQIVND come from the germline V gene (reference sequence). V was clipped by 7 bases and J by 6 bases; unmatched bases: 9. CDR3 length: 15 amino acids. The DNA of the CDR3 is TGTGCCAGTATCGGGACAGGGACGGTCCCCGGGGAGCTGTTTTTT. It encodes CASIGTGTVPGELFF.

With respect to this clonotype: Being one base from a much bigger clone, this may be a read error. The chain uses TRBV7-2 and TRBJ1-5; weak D call: TRBD1 (5 bases). The CDR3 spans 14 residues. Germline assignment: CDR1 SGHTA and CDR2 FQGNSA. The CDR3 spells CAGSRGTGNQPQHF. The CDR3 DNA reads TGTGCCGGCAGCCGCGGGACCGGGAATCAGCCCCAGCATTTT.

This clonotype has only one observation. V and J are TRBV14 and TRBJ1-2; TRBD1 agrees at 11 bases. CDR1 and CDR2 (germline): SGHDN, FVKESK. The CDR3 is 16 amino acids. With V trimmed by 4 bases and J by 7 bases, 11 bases remained unmatched. The CDR3 nucleotides are TGTGCCAGCAGCCCTATAGGGACAGGGGGAAGAGTTGGCTACACCTTC. Amino acid sequence: CASSPIGTGGRVGYTF.

The table lists this clonotype with a few counts. Here the CDR3 reads CASSVAGAGYQPQHF. DNA for the CDR3: TGTGCCAGCAGTGTTGCAGGGGCAGGGTATCAGCCCCAGCATTTT. The chain uses TRBV2 and TRBJ1-5, with D perhaps TRBD1 (6 bases). The V end lost 4 bases, the J end lost 5 bases, and 15 bases lay between the germline ends. The CDR3 extends over 15 amino acids. The germline V gene encodes CDR1 SNHLY and CDR2 FYNNEI.

This clonotype was counted many times. The V and J genes are TRBV2 and TRBJ2-7, with D uncertain. V was shortened by 1 base and J by 0 bases, with 13 bases between the two germline ends. Germline CDR1 and CDR2: SNHLY and FYNNEI. The CDR3 covers 16 residues. CDR3 in DNA: TGTGCCAGCAGTGAAGACCAGACGAGGAGCTCCTACGAGCAGTACTTC. Translation: CASSEDQTRSSYEQYF.

V gene TRBV29-1 combines with J gene TRBJ2-6; D is perhaps TRBD1 (6 bases). The CDR3 has 13 amino acids. With 3 bases removed from V and 5 bases from J, the gap between germline ends came to 8 bases. Germline V CDR1 and CDR2: SQVTM, ANQGSEA. The CDR3 DNA is TGCAGCGTTGAGTGGGACAGGGCCAACGTCCTGACTTTC. Translated, it gives CSVEWDRANVLTF.

This clonotype was seen at least ten times. The rearrangement links TRBV6-4 to TRBJ1-5, with unresolved D. Germline CDR1 is MRHNA and CDR2 is SNTAGT. This CDR3 is 13 amino acids long. V was pared by 4 bases and J by 5 bases, with 9 bases between. CDR3 amino acids: CASSAAPHQPQHF. DNA of the CDR3: TGTGCCAGCAGTGCAGCCCCGCATCAGCCCCAGCATTTT.